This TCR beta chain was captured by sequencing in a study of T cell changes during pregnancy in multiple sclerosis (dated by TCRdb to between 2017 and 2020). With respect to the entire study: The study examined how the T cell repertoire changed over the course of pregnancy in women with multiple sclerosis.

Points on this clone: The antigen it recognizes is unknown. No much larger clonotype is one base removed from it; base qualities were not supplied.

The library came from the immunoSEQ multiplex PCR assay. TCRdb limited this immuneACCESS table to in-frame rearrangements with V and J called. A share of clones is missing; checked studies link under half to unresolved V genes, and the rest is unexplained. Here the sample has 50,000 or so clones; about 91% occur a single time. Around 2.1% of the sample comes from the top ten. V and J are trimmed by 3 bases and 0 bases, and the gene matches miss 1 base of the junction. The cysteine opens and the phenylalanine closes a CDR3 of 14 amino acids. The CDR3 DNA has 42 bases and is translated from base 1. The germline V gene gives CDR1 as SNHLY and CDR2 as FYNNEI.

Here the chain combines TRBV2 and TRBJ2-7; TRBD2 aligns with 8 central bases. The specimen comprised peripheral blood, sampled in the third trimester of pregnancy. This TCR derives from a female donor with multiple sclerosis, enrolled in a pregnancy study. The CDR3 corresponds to CASSDGTSSYEQYF. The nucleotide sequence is TGTGCCAGCAGTGACGGGACTAGCTCCTACGAGCAGTACTTC.